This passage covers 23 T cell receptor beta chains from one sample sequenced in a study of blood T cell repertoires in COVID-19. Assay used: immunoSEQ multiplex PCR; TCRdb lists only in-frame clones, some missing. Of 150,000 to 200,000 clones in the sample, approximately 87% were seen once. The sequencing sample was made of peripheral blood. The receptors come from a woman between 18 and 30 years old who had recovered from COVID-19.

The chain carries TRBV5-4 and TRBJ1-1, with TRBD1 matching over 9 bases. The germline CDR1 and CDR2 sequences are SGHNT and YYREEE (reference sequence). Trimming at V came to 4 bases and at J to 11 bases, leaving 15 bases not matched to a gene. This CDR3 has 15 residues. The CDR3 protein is CASSTLPGQGKDAFF. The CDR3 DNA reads TGTGCCAGCAGCACATTACCGGGACAGGGCAAGGACGCTTTCTTT.

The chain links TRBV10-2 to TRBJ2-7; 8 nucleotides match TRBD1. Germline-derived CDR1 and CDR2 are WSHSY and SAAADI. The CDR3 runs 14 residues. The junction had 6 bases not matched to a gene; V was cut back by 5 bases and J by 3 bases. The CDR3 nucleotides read TGCGCCAGCAGTTCCGAGGACAGGGACTACGAGCAGTACTTC. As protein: CASSSEDRDYEQYF.

The CDR3 coding sequence is TGTGCCAGTAATTTGGCCCCCGCGTTGTCAGGGAGGACTGAAGCTTTCTTT. Encoded protein: CASNLAPALSGRTEAFF. The V gene is TRBV19, the J gene TRBJ1-1; a possible D gene is TRBD1 (5 bases). This CDR3 spans 17 amino acids. The V gene lost 7 bases and the J gene lost 5 bases, with 26 bases spanning the gap. CDR1 LNHDA and CDR2 SQIVND come from the germline V gene (reference sequence).

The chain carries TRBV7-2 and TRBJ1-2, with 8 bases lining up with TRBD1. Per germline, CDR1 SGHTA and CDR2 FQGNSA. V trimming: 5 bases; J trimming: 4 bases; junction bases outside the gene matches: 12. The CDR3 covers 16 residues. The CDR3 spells CASSPRVDRGAYGYTF. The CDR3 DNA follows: TGTGCCAGCAGCCCGAGAGTAGACAGGGGAGCCTATGGCTACACCTTC.

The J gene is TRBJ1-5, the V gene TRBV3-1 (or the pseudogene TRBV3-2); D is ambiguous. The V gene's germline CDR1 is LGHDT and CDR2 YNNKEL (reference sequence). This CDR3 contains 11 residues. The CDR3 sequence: CATHSRQPQHF. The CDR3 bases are TGTGCTACCCACAGCCGGCAGCCCCAGCATTTT.

This CDR3 is CASSPPRTGEAFF. For the CDR3, the DNA is TGTGCCAGCAGCCCACCAAGGACAGGTGAAGCTTTCTTT. The chain couples TRBV5-8 to TRBJ1-1; 7 bases are a match to TRBD1. Unmatched junction bases numbered 7, after V lost 4 bases and J lost 7 bases. This CDR3 is 13 amino acids long. CDR1 is SGHTS and CDR2 is YDEGEE in the germline V gene.

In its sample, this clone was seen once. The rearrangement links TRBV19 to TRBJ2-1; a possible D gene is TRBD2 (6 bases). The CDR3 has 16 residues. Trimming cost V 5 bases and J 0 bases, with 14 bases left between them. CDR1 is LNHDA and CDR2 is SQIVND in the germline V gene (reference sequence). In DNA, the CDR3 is TGTGCCAGTAGTCCCGGGGGTCGAAGCTCCTACAATGAGCAGTTCTTC. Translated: CASSPGGRSSYNEQFF.

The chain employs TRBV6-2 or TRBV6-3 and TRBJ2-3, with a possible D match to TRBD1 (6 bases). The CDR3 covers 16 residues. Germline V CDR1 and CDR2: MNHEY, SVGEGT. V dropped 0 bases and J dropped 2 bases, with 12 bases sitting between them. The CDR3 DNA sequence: TGTGCCAGCAGTTACTCGATAGGGGGTGCCACAGATACGCAGTATTTT. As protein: CASSYSIGGATDTQYF.

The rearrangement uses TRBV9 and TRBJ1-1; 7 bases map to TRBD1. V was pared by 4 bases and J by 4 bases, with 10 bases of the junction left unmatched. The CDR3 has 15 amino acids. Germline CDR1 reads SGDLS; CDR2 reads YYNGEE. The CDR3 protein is CASSTRTGSLTEAFF. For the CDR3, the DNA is TGTGCCAGCAGCACCCGGACAGGTAGTCTCACTGAAGCTTTCTTT.

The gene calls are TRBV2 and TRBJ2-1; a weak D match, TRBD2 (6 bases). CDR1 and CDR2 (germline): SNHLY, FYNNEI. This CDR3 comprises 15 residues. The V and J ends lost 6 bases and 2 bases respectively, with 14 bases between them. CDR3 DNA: TGTGCCAGCAGGGGGTCTAGCGCCACCTACAATGAGCAGTTCTTC. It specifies CASRGSSATYNEQFF.

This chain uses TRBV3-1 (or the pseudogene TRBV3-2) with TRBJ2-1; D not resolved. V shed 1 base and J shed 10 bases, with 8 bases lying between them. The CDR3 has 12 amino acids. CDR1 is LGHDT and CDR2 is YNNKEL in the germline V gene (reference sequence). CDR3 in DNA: TGTGCCAGCAGCCAAGGGTCTAGGGAGCAGTTCTTC. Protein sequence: CASSQGSREQFF.

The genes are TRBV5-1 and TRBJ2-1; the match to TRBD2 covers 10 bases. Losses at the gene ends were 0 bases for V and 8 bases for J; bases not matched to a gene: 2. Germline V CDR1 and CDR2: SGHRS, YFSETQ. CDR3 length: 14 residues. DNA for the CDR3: TGCGCCAGCAGCTTGGATCTAGCGGGAGATGAGCAGTTCTTC. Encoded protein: CASSLDLAGDEQFF.

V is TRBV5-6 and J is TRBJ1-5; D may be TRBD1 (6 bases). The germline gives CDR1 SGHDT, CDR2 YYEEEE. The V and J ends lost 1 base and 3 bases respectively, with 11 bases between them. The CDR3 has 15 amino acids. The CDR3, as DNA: TGTGCCAGCAGCTTGAACAGGGATTTCAATCAGCCCCAGCATTTT. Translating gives CASSLNRDFNQPQHF.

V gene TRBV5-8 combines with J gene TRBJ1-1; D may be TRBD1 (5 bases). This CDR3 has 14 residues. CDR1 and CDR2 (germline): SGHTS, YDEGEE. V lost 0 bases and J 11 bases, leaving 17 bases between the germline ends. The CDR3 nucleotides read TGTGCCAGCAGCTTGGCCAAGGGGCGGGGTTCGGCTTTCTTT. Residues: CASSLAKGRGSAFF.

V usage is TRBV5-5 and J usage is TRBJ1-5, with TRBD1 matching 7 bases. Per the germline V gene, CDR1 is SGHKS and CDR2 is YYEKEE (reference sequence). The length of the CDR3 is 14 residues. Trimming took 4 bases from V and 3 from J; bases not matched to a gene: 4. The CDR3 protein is CASSVGQSNQPQHF. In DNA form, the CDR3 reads TGTGCCAGCAGCGTGGGACAGTCCAATCAGCCCCAGCATTTT. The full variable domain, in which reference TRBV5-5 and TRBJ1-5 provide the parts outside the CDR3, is DAGVTQSPTHLIKTRGQQVTLRCSPISGHKSVSWYQQVLGQGPQFIFQYYEKEERGRGNFPDRFSARQFPNYSSELNVNALLLGDSALYLCASSVGQSNQPQHFGDGTRLSIL.

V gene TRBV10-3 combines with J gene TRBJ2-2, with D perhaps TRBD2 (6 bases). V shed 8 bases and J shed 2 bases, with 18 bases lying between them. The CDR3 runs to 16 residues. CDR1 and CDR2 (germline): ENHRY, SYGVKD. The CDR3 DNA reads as TGTGCCATCGGTAGGGGACTGAGTGTTAACACCGGGGAGCTGTTTTTT. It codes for CAIGRGLSVNTGELFF.

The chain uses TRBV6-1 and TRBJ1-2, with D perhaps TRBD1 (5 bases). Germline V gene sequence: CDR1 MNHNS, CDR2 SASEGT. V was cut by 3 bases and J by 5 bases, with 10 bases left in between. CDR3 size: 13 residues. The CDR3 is CASSDRVFYGYTF. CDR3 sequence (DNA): TGTGCCAGCAGTGACAGGGTATTTTATGGCTACACCTTC.

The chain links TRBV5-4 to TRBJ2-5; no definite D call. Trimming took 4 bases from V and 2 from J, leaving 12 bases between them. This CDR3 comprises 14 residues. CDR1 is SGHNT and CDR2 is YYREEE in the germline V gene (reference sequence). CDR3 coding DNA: TGTGCCAGCAGCCTGGCGGTACAGCAAGAGACCCAGTACTTC. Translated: CASSLAVQQETQYF. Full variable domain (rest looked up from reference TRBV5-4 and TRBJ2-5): ETGVTQSPTHLIKTRGQQVTLRCSSQSGHNTVSWYQQALGQGPQFIFQYYREEENGRGNFPPRFSGLQFPNYSSELNVNALELDDSALYLCASSLAVQQETQYFGPGTRLLVL.

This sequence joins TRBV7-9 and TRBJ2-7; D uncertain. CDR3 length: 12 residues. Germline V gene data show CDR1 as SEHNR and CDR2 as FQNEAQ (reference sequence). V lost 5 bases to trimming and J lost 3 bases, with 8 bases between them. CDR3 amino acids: CASSPTYYEQYF. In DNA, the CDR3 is TGTGCCAGCAGCCCTACCTACTACGAGCAGTACTTC.

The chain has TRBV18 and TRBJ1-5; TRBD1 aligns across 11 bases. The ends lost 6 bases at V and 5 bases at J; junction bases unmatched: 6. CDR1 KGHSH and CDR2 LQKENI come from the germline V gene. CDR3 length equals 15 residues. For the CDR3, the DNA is TGTGCCAGCTCCCCGGGGACAGGGGGGCATCAGCCCCAGCATTTT. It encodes CASSPGTGGHQPQHF.

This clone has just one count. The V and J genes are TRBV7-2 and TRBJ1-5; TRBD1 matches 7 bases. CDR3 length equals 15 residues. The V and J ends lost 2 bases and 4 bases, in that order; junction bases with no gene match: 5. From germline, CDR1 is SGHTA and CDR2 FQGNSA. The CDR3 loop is CASSLRQGRNQPQHF. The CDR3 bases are TGTGCCAGCAGCTTACGACAGGGAAGGAATCAGCCCCAGCATTTT. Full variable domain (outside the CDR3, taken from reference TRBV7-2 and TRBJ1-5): GAGVSQSPSNKVTEKGKDVELRCDPISGHTALYWYRQSLGQGLEFLIYFQGNSAPDKSGLPSDRFSAERTGGSVSTLTIQRTQQEDSAVYLCASSLRQGRNQPQHFGDGTRLSIL.

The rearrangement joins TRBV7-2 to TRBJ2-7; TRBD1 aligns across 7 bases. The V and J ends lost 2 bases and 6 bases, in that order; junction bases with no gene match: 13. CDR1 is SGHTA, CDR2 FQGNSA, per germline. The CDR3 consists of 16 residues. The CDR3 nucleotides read TGTGCCAGCAGCTTACTATCTTTTCGACAGGGTTCCGAGCAGTACTTC. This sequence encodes CASSLLSFRQGSEQYF.

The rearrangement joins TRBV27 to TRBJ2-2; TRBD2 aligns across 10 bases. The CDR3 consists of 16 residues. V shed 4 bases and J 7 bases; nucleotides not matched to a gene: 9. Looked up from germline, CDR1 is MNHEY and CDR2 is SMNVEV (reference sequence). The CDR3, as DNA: TGTGCCAGCAGTTCCCTAGCGGGAGCGGGTCTCGGGGAGCTGTTTTTT. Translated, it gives CASSSLAGAGLGELFF.